Listed below are T cell receptor beta chains from one sample, sequenced in a study of post-analysis software for immune sequencing data. TCRdb recomputed calls from the PCR reads with MiXCR, one row per CDR3 protein. Here the sample spans 150,000 to 200,000 distinct CDR3 sequences, roughly 40% being singletons. The input for sequencing was blood, taken after autologous hematopoietic stem cell transplantation. Receptors originate from a girl between 10 and 17 years old with multiple sclerosis. CDR3s include the opening cysteine and the closing phenylalanine or tryptophan. Some rows mark clone size as missing; the rest say once, few, many or name a class of expanded clone.

size,V,CDR3
NA,TRBV28,CASSAGTREGYEQYF
few,TRBV28,CASRFSGGRNEQFF
NA,TRBV5-1,CASSLVVGGGSDTQYF
NA,TRBV20-1,CSASLGLAGAQETQYF
few,TRBV9,CASSPLLAGEGDTQYF
many,TRBV29-1,CSVEDPWREALGQFF
NA,TRBV4-2,CASSPPSAIRQETQYF
few,TRBV12-3/TRBV12-4,CASSRPEARGYTF
NA,TRBV20-1,CSARDIGHSTDTQYF
NA,TRBV5-1,CASSLVGQGAAATNEKLFF
NA,TRBV5-1,CASSLESGQFNVEQYF
NA,TRBV12-3/TRBV12-4,CASSLIVSREGADTQYF
NA,TRBV29-1,CSVEGEGGSTDTQYF
NA,TRBV27,CASSPFSGQGGTDTQYF
few,TRBV6-1,CASSERSRFNEQFF
few,TRBV5-5,CASSLGVIAGGRQFF
few,TRBV6-1,CASRTSGRNEQFF
NA,TRBV6-1,CASSTGNTEAFF
NA,TRBV12-3/TRBV12-4,CASSSPGWGRDTQYF
many,TRBV24-1,CATSDLLGREETQYF
NA,TRBV7-8,CASTLEGQGEKLFF
many,TRBV15,CATSTPSGGTDTQYF
NA,TRBV6-1,CASTLTQQISYEQYF
once,TRBV14,CASSPANRGFYGYTF
few,TRBV5-1,CASSSGQLYGYTF
few,TRBV10-3,CAISVGLIPTEQYF
NA,TRBV28,CASIPLRGANTGELFF
NA,TRBV27,CASSYRTGREQFF
NA,TRBV9,CASSVASSGTSTDTQYF
few,TRBV12-3/TRBV12-4,CASSFGMNTEAFF
NA,TRBV6-2/TRBV6-3,CASRAQGTYEQYF
NA,TRBV10-3,CAIQEGGTEQYF
few,TRBV20-1,CSATRTGPNEKLFF
NA,TRBV30,CAWEDRGRPYEQYF
NA,TRBV27,CASSLTGQGVDIQYF
NA,TRBV12-3/TRBV12-4,CASSSHGSPDNEQFF
few,TRBV15,CATSRDKGGSSYEQYF
NA,TRBV6-5,CASSYFSGVGNGQFF
few,TRBV5-1,CASSVWSRGGLSYNEQFF
few,TRBV5-1,CASSLDSGIGGNEQFF
NA,TRBV7-8,CASSVPEWEAYNEQFF